This entry concerns a single TCR beta chain. This CDR3 comprises 14 residues. CDR1 and CDR2 (germline): GTSNPN, SVGIG (reference sequence). The ends were cut back, 4 bases at V and 9 bases at J, with 16 bases in the middle. The data originate from a study of resident and recirculating memory T cells in vitiligo. The table came from immunoSEQ multiplex PCR; TCRdb's copy has only in-frame clones and leaves some out. The sample holds 40,000 to 50,000 clones, around nine tenths seen once. Stable vitiligo meant no lesion change over the previous 6 months. Material: blood. This TCR was sampled from a male donor with vitiligo. The gene calls are TRBV30 and TRBJ1-6; D is unresolved. The CDR3 reads CAWIPGFGSSPLHF. In DNA form, the CDR3 reads TGTGCCTGGATCCCTGGCTTCGGGAGTTCACCCCTCCACTTT.